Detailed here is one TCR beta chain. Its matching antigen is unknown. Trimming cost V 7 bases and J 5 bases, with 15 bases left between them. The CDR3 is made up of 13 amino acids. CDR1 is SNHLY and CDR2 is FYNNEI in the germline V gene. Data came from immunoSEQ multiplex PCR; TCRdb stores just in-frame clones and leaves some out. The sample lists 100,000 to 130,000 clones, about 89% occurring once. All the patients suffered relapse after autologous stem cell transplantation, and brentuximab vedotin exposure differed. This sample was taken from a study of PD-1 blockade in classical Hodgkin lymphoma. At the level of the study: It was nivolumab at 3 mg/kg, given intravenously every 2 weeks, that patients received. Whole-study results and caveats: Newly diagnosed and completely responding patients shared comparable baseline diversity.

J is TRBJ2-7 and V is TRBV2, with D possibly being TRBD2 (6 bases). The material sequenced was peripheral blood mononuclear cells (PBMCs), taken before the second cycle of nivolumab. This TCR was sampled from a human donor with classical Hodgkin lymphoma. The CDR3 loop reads CASMPRESNEQYF. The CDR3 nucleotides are TGTGCCAGCATGCCCCGGGAGAGCAACGAGCAGTACTTC.